The entry that follows covers one T cell receptor (beta chain) sequence. Antigen unknown. Sequencing libraries made from TCR beta cDNA carried unique molecular identifiers. Input populations of about 0.95 to 11 million T cells gave rise to approximately 500,000 cDNA molecules. TCRdb re-derived calls from the PCR reads in MiXCR, one entry per CDR3 protein. The data hold 750,000 to 900,000 distinct CDR3 sequences, with roughly 50% observed a single time. The sample originates from a study of post-analysis software for immune sequencing data. Overall study context: The cohort encompassed relapsing-remitting, secondary progressive and progressive-relapsing multiple sclerosis disease courses.

The CDR3 is 16 amino acids. J was trimmed by 0 bases and V by 4 bases; bases with no gene match: 7. The germline V gene encodes CDR1 SGHRS and CDR2 YFSETQ. Whole-study results and caveats: Controls had lower frequencies than patients of five or six TRBV segments, which included TRBV5-6, TRBV5-1 and TRBV20-1. For normalized Chao1 diversity, multiple sclerosis patients scored significantly lower than controls did. Analysis by F measure revealed that same-batch samples clustered strongly together.

The V and J genes are TRBV5-1 and TRBJ1-5, with 7 positions matching TRBD1. The sequence derives from a girl aged 5-17 years with multiple sclerosis. The sequencing sample was made of blood. The chain's CDR3 is CASSEGTAYSNQPQHF. The DNA for the CDR3 is TGCGCCAGCAGCGAAGGGACAGCTTATAGCAATCAGCCCCAGCATTTT.